These 32 T cell receptor beta chains originate from one sample sequenced in a study of T cell clonality in common variable immunodeficiency. Only in-frame clones appear in the TCRdb table, and some are missing; sequencing was by immunoSEQ multiplex PCR. The repertoire shows approximately 40,000 clones, none seen only once; the top ten take 10%. Sequenced sample: peripheral blood mononuclear cells. The source is a person aged 18 to 70 in good health.

This clone was seen ten or more times. Read coverage stops 3 residues before the CDR3 terminus; the germline J gene supplies the remainder. The V gene is TRBV5-1, the J gene TRBJ2-3; D possibly corresponds to TRBD1 (6 bases). The CDR3 is 14 amino acids. With 9 bases removed from V and 1 base from J, the gap between germline ends came to 15 bases. Per the germline V gene, CDR1 is SGHRS and CDR2 is YFSETQ. CDR3 bases read: TGCGCCACCTCACACAGGGACGGCACAGATACG. It specifies CATSHRDGTDT. The full CDR3 protein is CATSHRDGTDTQYF.

Many counts were recorded for this clone. The CDR3 end is not reached by the read, which stops 3 residues before it; the germline J gene fills it in. This chain uses TRBV5-6 with TRBJ1-1; tentative D call: TRBD1 (6 bases). V lost 3 bases, J lost 2 bases, and 14 bases lay in between. Germline CDR1 and CDR2: SGHDT and YYEEEE. The CDR3 is 15 residues long. The part of the CDR3 DNA that was read is TGTGCCAGCAGCTGGGTCAGGGGAGTAAACACTGAA. Translated: CASSWVRGVNTE. The whole CDR3 reads CASSWVRGVNTEAFF.

This clone was observed at least ten times. The CDR3 region is CASSAQGAVEKLFF. The covered CDR3 bases are TGTGCCAGTAGTGCACAGGGGGCCGTTGAAAAA. The chain combines TRBV19 with TRBJ1-4; 9 nucleotides line up with TRBD1. The CDR3 goes on 3 residues after the read ends, and that part is filled in from the germline J gene. CDR3 size: 14 residues. V shed 5 bases, J shed 7 bases, and the junction held 5 bases outside the gene matches. Germline CDR1 is LNHDA and CDR2 is SQIVND (reference sequence).

This clone was counted at least ten times. The same CDR3 can be traced to other DNA sequences in this sample. The CDR3 protein is CASSKRASGADTQYF. The DNA read from the CDR3 is TGTGCCAGCAGTAAGCGGGCCAGTGGCGCAGATACG. V and J are TRBV6-4 and TRBJ2-3; D is perhaps TRBD2 (6 bases). The read halts 3 residues ahead of the CDR3 end, with the missing end drawn from the germline J gene. Germline CDR1 is MRHNA and CDR2 is SNTAGT. V lost 5 bases and J 4 bases, leaving 16 bases between the germline ends. This CDR3 region has 15 residues.

This clone was found many times. The CDR3 end lies 3 residues beyond the end of the read and is filled in from the germline J gene. The V call is TRBV5-4, the J call TRBJ2-3, with D maybe TRBD2 (7 bases). Trimming stripped 6 bases from V and 3 bases from J, with 17 bases between. CDR1 and CDR2 (germline): SGHNT, YYREEE (reference sequence). The length of the CDR3 is 15 residues. The CDR3 is CASTWGGRGTDTQYF. CDR3 DNA, as far as it was read: TGTGCCAGCACCTGGGGGGGGCGGGGAACAGATACG.

Many counts were recorded for this clone. Read data end 3 residues before the CDR3 end; the end is taken from the germline J gene. The gene calls are TRBV7-9 and TRBJ1-1, with D uncertain. The germline gives CDR1 SEHNR, CDR2 FQNEAQ (reference sequence). The CDR3 runs 15 residues. V was clipped by 1 base and J by 0 bases, with 9 bases between them. The CDR3 bases that were read are TGTGCCAGCAGCTTAGTGAGCGAAATGAACACTGAA. Residues: CASSLVSEMNTE. From start to end, the CDR3 is CASSLVSEMNTEAFF.

In its sample, this clone was seen many times. The read falls 3 residues short of the CDR3 end, and the missing part is taken from the germline J gene. The chain carries TRBV5-1 and TRBJ1-5; D ambiguous. Per the germline V gene, CDR1 is SGHRS and CDR2 is YFSETQ. This CDR3 comprises 14 residues. Between the trimmed V and J ends, which lost 0 bases and 0 bases, there was a span of 4 bases. Here the CDR3 reads CASSLGHSNQPQHF. The DNA read from the CDR3 is TGCGCCAGCAGCTTGGGACATAGCAATCAGCCC.

This clone was detected ten times or more. The read ends 3 residues early relative to the CDR3; the germline J gene fills the gap. The chain has TRBV7-2 and TRBJ1-5, with TRBD1 matching over 7 bases. There are 15 residues in the CDR3. With 1 base clipped from V and 9 bases from J, the junction kept 9 bases outside the gene matches. From germline, CDR1 is SGHTA and CDR2 FQGNSA. The CDR3 region is CASSLGGQLVGPQHF. Incomplete CDR3 DNA: TGTGCCAGCAGCTTAGGGGGACAGCTGGTTGGGCCC.

This clone occurred a few times. The read terminates 3 residues ahead of where the CDR3 ends, so the germline J gene completes it. V is TRBV7-8 and J is TRBJ2-5; TRBD2 aligns across 8 bases. This CDR3 region has 15 residues. V lost 5 bases and J lost 4; bases outside the gene matches: 9. The germline gives CDR1 SGHVS, CDR2 FQNEAQ. The CDR3 DNA, read in part, is TGTGCCAGCAGCCCGTGGACTAGCATACTAGAGACC. The encoded protein is CASSPWTSILET. Given in full, the CDR3 is CASSPWTSILETQYF.

This clone was counted ten times or more. The CDR3 bases that were read are TGTGCCAGCAGCCAAGTTTCCCTCGGTTCGGCAGGAGAGCATTCACCC. Amino acid sequence: CASSQVSLGSAGEHSP. The full CDR3 protein is CASSQVSLGSAGEHSPLHF. The chain combines TRBV4-2 with TRBJ1-6; no definite D call. The CDR3 end falls 3 residues outside the read, so it is completed with the germline J gene. The CDR3 sequence is 19 residues long. Germline V gene sequence: CDR1 LGHNA, CDR2 YNFKEQ. Trimming shortened V by 1 base and J by 8 bases, and 24 bases separated the two germline ends.

This clone came up a few times. The sequence runs out 3 residues before the end of the CDR3; the remainder is reconstructed from the germline J gene. V gene TRBV30 combines with J gene TRBJ2-1; 11 bases line up with TRBD1. Germline lookup yields CDR1 GTSNPN and CDR2 SVGIG (reference sequence). CDR3 length: 14 residues. The trim removed 8 bases at V and 0 bases at J, leaving 3 bases unmatched. The sequenced part of the CDR3 DNA is TGTGCCAGGACAGGGGGCGGCTCCTACAATGAG. The encoded protein is CARTGGGSYNE. In full, the CDR3 reads CARTGGGSYNEQFF.

This clone was seen many times. Incomplete CDR3 DNA: TGCGCCAGCAGCTTTGCGGGGAAAAACCTCTACGAG. Its translation: CASSFAGKNLYE. The full-length CDR3 reads as CASSFAGKNLYEQYF. The chain couples TRBV5-1 to TRBJ2-7; tentatively, D is TRBD2 (6 bases). The observed sequence ends 3 residues before the CDR3 terminus, with the missing tail filled in from the germline J gene. CDR1 and CDR2 from the germline V gene are SGHRS and YFSETQ. This CDR3 is 15 amino acids long. V lost 2 bases and J lost 3, with 15 bases in between.

This clone has a count of ten or more. The sequence runs out 3 residues before the end of the CDR3; the remainder is reconstructed from the germline J gene. The chain joins TRBV19 to TRBJ1-2; D might be TRBD1 (5 bases). V lost 4 bases to trimming and J lost 1 base, with 16 bases between them. CDR3 size: 16 residues. Germline CDR1 and CDR2: LNHDA and SQIVND (reference sequence). CDR3 bases read: TGTGCCAGTAGTAGCCCCTCGGGGGTTGGTAACTATGGC. Amino acid sequence: CASSSPSGVGNYG. The whole CDR3 sequence is CASSSPSGVGNYGYTF.

This clone was observed many times. The CDR3 goes on 3 residues after the read ends, and that part is filled in from the germline J gene. The chain couples TRBV20-1 to TRBJ2-3, with 9 bases that match TRBD1. Germline CDR1 is DFQATT and CDR2 is SNEGSKA (reference sequence). V lost 8 bases and J lost 6; bases outside the gene matches: 9. This CDR3 contains 13 residues. The CDR3 here is CSSDRGLIDTQYF. The covered CDR3 bases are TGCAGTTCCGACAGGGGGTTAATCGATACG.

This clone has ten or more counts. The DNA ends 3 residues before the CDR3 does, and the rest of the CDR3 is filled in from the germline J gene. The chain links TRBV29-1 to TRBJ2-1; D call uncertain. The CDR3 totals 13 residues. Germline V gene data show CDR1 as SQVTM and CDR2 as ANQGSEA. Trimming left V 2 bases short and J 1 base short, with 6 bases between. Partial CDR3 DNA: TGCAGCGTTGAACCCCTTTCCTACAATGAG. It translates to CSVEPLSYNE. The full CDR3 is CSVEPLSYNEQFF.

This clone came up many times. Read sequence stops 3 residues before the CDR3 end, and the germline J gene provides the missing end. The gene calls are TRBV4-2 and TRBJ1-2, with 7 bases identical to TRBD1. The germline V gene has CDR1 LGHNA and CDR2 YNFKEQ. This CDR3 has 15 residues. Trimming took 0 bases from V and 7 from J; bases not matched to a gene: 8. CDR3 DNA, as far as it was read: TGTGCCAGCAGCCAAGATCTGACAGGGAGATCTGGC. The encoded protein is CASSQDLTGRSG. The whole CDR3 protein reads CASSQDLTGRSGYTF.

This clone has a handful of counts. Given a much more abundant clone one base away, this may be a read error. Read coverage stops 3 residues before the CDR3 terminus; the germline J gene supplies the remainder. This rearrangement joins TRBV11-2 to TRBJ2-7; TRBD2 matches at 7 bases. This CDR3 region has 13 residues. Germline V gene lookup returns CDR1 SGHAT and CDR2 FQNNGV. The covered CDR3 bases are TGTGCCGGCAGGTCCCTAGCGGAGTTCGAG. This sequence encodes CAGRSLAEFE. The CDR3 in full is CAGRSLAEFEQYF.

This clone was found many times. With the read ending 3 residues before the CDR3 end, the germline J gene is used to fill in that end. The chain links TRBV11-2 to TRBJ2-2; D gene uncertain. The germline CDR1 and CDR2 sequences are SGHAT and FQNNGV. The CDR3 runs 15 residues. V was clipped by 1 base and J by 0 bases, with 6 bases between them. The CDR3 sequence is CASSLVSPNTGELFF. The CDR3 bases that were read are TGTGCCAGCAGCTTAGTTTCTCCGAACACCGGGGAG.

Many counts were recorded for this clone. The CDR3 end falls 3 residues outside the read, so it is completed with the germline J gene. V and J are TRBV19 and TRBJ2-1, with a possible D match to TRBD2 (5 bases). The CDR3 consists of 12 residues. In germline, CDR1 is LNHDA, CDR2 SQIVND (reference sequence). Trimming took off 9 bases at V and 6 bases at J, with 12 bases between the two ends. Here the CDR3 reads CASQEDFNEQFF. Partial CDR3 DNA: TGTGCCAGCCAAGAGGACTTCAATGAG.

The table lists this clone with many counts. The CDR3 end falls 3 residues outside the read, so it is completed with the germline J gene. The chain couples TRBV2 to TRBJ1-3, with D perhaps TRBD1 (6 bases). The CDR3 extends over 15 amino acids. CDR1 is SNHLY, CDR2 FYNNEI, per germline. Trimming removed 3 bases from V and 4 bases from J, with 13 bases in between. The CDR3 loop is CASSDRGAYGNTIYF. The CDR3 DNA, read in part, is TGTGCCAGCAGTGACAGGGGAGCGTACGGAAACACC.

This clone was seen repeatedly, ten times or more. The CDR3 end is not reached by the read, which stops 3 residues before it; the germline J gene fills it in. This rearrangement joins TRBV5-1 to TRBJ2-1, with 9 bases matching TRBD2. Germline CDR1 is SGHRS and CDR2 is YFSETQ. The CDR3 has 14 amino acids. Losses at the gene ends were 1 base for V and 4 bases for J; bases not matched to a gene: 0. The CDR3 here is CASSLSGGYNEQFF. The sequenced part of the CDR3 DNA is TGCGCCAGCAGCTTGAGCGGGGGGTACAATGAG.

Ten or more counts support this clone. CDR3 DNA (partial): TGCGCCAGCAGCTTGGGGGGTATGCGCAGGGCTAACTATGGC. It yields the protein CASSLGGMRRANYG. The whole CDR3 is CASSLGGMRRANYGYTF. V is TRBV5-1 and J is TRBJ1-2, with a weak D call TRBD1 (5 bases). The CDR3 is cut off 3 residues early in the read; its end comes from the germline J gene. This CDR3 is built from 17 residues. V was clipped by 0 bases and J by 0 bases, with 15 bases between them. Germline-derived CDR1 and CDR2 are SGHRS and YFSETQ.

This clone has ten or more counts. Read data end 3 residues before the CDR3 end; the end is taken from the germline J gene. The chain is built from TRBV4-2 and TRBJ1-2; 10 bases align to TRBD1. With 0 bases clipped from V and 4 bases from J, the junction kept 8 bases outside the gene matches. The germline gives CDR1 LGHNA, CDR2 YNFKEQ. The CDR3 covers 17 residues. The CDR3 is CASSQEVPGQGSYGYTF. The DNA read from the CDR3 is TGTGCCAGCAGCCAAGAAGTCCCGGGACAGGGGTCCTATGGC.

This clone has at least ten counts. Read coverage stops 3 residues before the CDR3 terminus; the germline J gene supplies the remainder. The chain recombines TRBV5-1 with TRBJ2-3; no clear D gene. Germline V CDR1 and CDR2: SGHRS, YFSETQ. The CDR3 runs to 14 residues. V gave up 1 base and J gave up 0 bases, with 6 bases separating them. The part of the CDR3 DNA that was read is TGCGCCAGCAGCTTGAGGCCCAGCACAGATACG. It specifies CASSLRPSTDT. The CDR3, in full, reads CASSLRPSTDTQYF.

This clone appeared many times. The read ends 3 residues before the CDR3 terminus; that terminus is restored from the germline J gene. This chain joins TRBV20-1 and TRBJ2-7, with 9 bases fitting TRBD2. Germline lookup yields CDR1 DFQATT and CDR2 SNEGSKA (reference sequence). Trimming at V came to 2 bases and at J to 5 bases, leaving 7 bases not matched to a gene. The CDR3 loop spans 14 amino acids. The part of the CDR3 DNA that was read is TGCAGTGCTAGAAAAGCGGGGGGCGGGGACGAG. The encoded protein is CSARKAGGGDE. In full, the CDR3 reads CSARKAGGGDEQYF.

At least ten counts were recorded for this clone. Sequencing ends 3 residues short of the CDR3 end; the germline J gene provides the rest. The chain carries TRBV19 and TRBJ1-1; perhaps TRBD1 as D (5 bases). The germline V gene has CDR1 LNHDA and CDR2 SQIVND (reference sequence). The CDR3 length is 11 residues. V lost 5 bases and J 7 bases, leaving 8 bases between the germline ends. CDR3 DNA, as far as it was read: TGTGCCAGTAGTGCGGGGGGTGAA. Translating it yields CASSAGGE. The complete CDR3 reads CASSAGGEAFF.

This clone was counted only a few times. Read sequence stops 3 residues before the CDR3 end, and the germline J gene provides the missing end. The chain employs TRBV19 and TRBJ2-4; a weak D match, TRBD1 (8 bases). The germline V gene has CDR1 LNHDA and CDR2 SQIVND (reference sequence). This CDR3 has 14 residues. Partial CDR3 DNA: TGTGCCAGTAGTATGAGCGGGACAGGCGGCGGT. Translating it yields CASSMSGTGGG. The entire CDR3 reads CASSMSGTGGGQYF.

In this sample, this clone turned up many times. The missing CDR3 end, 3 residues past where the read stops, is filled in from the germline J gene. The V gene is TRBV11-3, the J gene TRBJ2-5; TRBD2 agrees at 9 bases. The CDR3 consists of 15 residues. The V segment lost 5 bases and the J segment 7 bases; nucleotides outside the gene matches: 11. Germline V gives CDR1 SGHNT, CDR2 YENEEA. The CDR3 loop is CASSREASGMGTQYF. The sequenced CDR3 bases are TGTGCCAGCAGCCGAGAAGCTAGCGGGATGGGGACC. The variable domain in full, with the rest retrieved from reference TRBV11-3 and TRBJ2-5, is EAGVVQSPRYKIIEKKQPVAFWCNPISGHNTLYWYLQNLGQGPELLIRYENEEAVDDSQLPKDRFSAERLKGVDSTLKIQPAELGDSAVYLCASSREASGMGTQYFGPGTRLLVL.

This clone has at least ten counts. Read sequence stops 3 residues before the CDR3 end, and the germline J gene provides the missing end. The chain has TRBV5-4 and TRBJ2-7; 13 bases match TRBD2. This CDR3 contains 16 residues. The V and J ends lost 0 bases and 2 bases, in that order; junction bases with no gene match: 2. Germline lookup yields CDR1 SGHNT and CDR2 YYREEE (reference sequence). The covered CDR3 bases are TGTGCCAGCAGCTTGGGGACTAGCGGGAGCACCTACGAG. Residues: CASSLGTSGSTYE. In full, the CDR3 reads CASSLGTSGSTYEQYF.

This clone was seen many times. CDR3 bases read: TGTGCCAGCAGTTACCCTAGCGGGGGTGGCGATGAG. Its protein product is CASSYPSGGGDE. From start to end, the CDR3 is CASSYPSGGGDEQFF. The chain recombines TRBV6-2 or TRBV6-3 with TRBJ2-1, with 10 bases fitting TRBD2. The read finishes 3 residues shy of the CDR3 end, and the germline J gene is used to complete it. CDR3 length: 15 residues. The junction had 6 bases not matched to a gene; V was cut back by 2 bases and J by 8 bases. Per germline, CDR1 MNHEY and CDR2 SVGEGT.

This clone occurred many times. The read finishes 3 residues shy of the CDR3 end, and the germline J gene is used to complete it. The chain couples TRBV4-1 to TRBJ2-5, with 11 bases that match TRBD2. With V trimmed by 3 bases and J by 3 bases, 3 bases remained unmatched. Germline V gene data show CDR1 as MGHRA and CDR2 as YSYEKL. The CDR3 is 15 amino acids. CDR3 bases read: TGCGCCAGCAGCCATTTACTAGCGGGGGAAGAGACC. It yields the protein CASSHLLAGEET. The entire CDR3 sequence reads CASSHLLAGEETQYF.

This clone was counted many times. From the germline J gene comes the end of the CDR3, since the read stops 3 residues before it. The V call is TRBV19, the J call TRBJ1-5; D ambiguous. CDR1 LNHDA and CDR2 SQIVND come from the germline V gene (reference sequence). There are 16 residues in the CDR3. Trimming took off 3 bases at V and 2 bases at J, with 14 bases between the two ends. The sequenced CDR3 bases are TGTGCCAGTAGTATCGTCTCGCCCTACGGCAATCAGCCC. It codes for CASSIVSPYGNQP. The complete CDR3 sequence is CASSIVSPYGNQPQHF.